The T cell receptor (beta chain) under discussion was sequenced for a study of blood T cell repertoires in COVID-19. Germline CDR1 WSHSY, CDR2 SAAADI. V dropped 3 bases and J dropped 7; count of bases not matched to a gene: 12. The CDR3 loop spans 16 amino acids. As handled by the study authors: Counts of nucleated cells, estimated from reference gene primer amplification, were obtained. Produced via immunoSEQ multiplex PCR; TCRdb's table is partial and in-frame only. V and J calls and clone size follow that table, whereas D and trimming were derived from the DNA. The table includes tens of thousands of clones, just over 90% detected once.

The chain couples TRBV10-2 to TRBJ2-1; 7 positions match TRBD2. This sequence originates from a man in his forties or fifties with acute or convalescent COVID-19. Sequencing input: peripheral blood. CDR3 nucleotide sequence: TGCGCCAGCAGTGACGGTCTAGCGGAGGCCCGGAATGAGCAGTTCTTC. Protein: CASSDGLAEARNEQFF.